The 29 T cell receptor beta chains below come from one sample, sequenced in a study of T cells in Graves' hyperthyroidism and ophthalmopathy. The investigators amplified TCR beta CDR3 regions from RNA transcripts. First-round RT-PCR targeting the TCR CDR3 was performed with the HTBI primer set. TCRdb reanalysed the multiplex PCR reads using MiXCR and keeps one entry per CDR3 protein. The data contain roughly 700,000 distinct CDR3 sequences, about 18% of them singletons. Sequenced material: blood. The receptors were sampled from a man in his fifties or sixties with Graves' hyperthyroidism.

As DNA, the CDR3 is TGTGCCAGCAGCCCGGGACTAGCGGGAGGGGGGAACAATGAGCAGTTCTTC. Translating gives CASSPGLAGGGNNEQFF. The chain has TRBV7-2 and TRBJ2-1, with 16 bases aligning to TRBD2. J lost 5 bases, V lost 5 bases, and 6 bases had no gene match. Germline CDR1 is SGHTA and CDR2 is FQGNSA. The CDR3 length is 17 residues.

This clonotype was recorded at least ten times. The V gene is TRBV7-2, the J gene TRBJ1-1; TRBD1 aligns across 9 bases. V shed 1 base, J shed 6 bases, and the junction held 3 bases outside the gene matches. The CDR3 extends over 14 amino acids. Germline V lookup: CDR1 SGHTA, CDR2 FQGNSA. CDR3 sequence (DNA): TGTGCCAGCAGCTTAGAACAGGGGGCAGCTGAAGCTTTCTTT. Protein: CASSLEQGAAEAFF.

In regard to this clonotype: A much bigger clone sits one base away, suggesting this may be a read error. J is TRBJ2-1 and V is TRBV25-1, with 12 bases that match TRBD2. Germline-derived CDR1 and CDR2 are MGHDK and SYGVNS. V shed 4 bases, J shed 6 bases, and the junction held 1 base outside the gene matches. The CDR3 has 14 residues. The chain's CDR3 is CASSVTSGSNEQFF. In DNA form, the CDR3 reads TGTGCCAGCAGTGTGACTAGCGGGAGCAATGAGCAGTTCTTC.

V is TRBV5-1 and J is TRBJ2-5, with D possibly matching TRBD1 (6 bases). V was cut by 1 base and J by 3 bases, with 10 bases left in between. From germline, CDR1 is SGHRS and CDR2 YFSETQ. The CDR3 is made up of 14 amino acids. The CDR3 loop reads CASSLNRAKETQYF. Here the CDR3 DNA reads TGCGCCAGCAGCTTGAACAGGGCGAAAGAGACCCAGTACTTC.

About this clonotype: A much larger clonotype is one base distant, so this may be a read error. V and J are TRBV28 and TRBJ2-3; perhaps TRBD2 as D (5 bases). The V end was cut by 6 bases, the J end by 2 bases, with 27 bases between. CDR1 and CDR2 (germline): MDHEN, SYDVKM. The CDR3 has 19 amino acids. CDR3 sequence (DNA): TGTGCCAGCAGCTCGCCGATGAGGACCGCAGTGGGAGACACAGATACGCAGTATTTT. It specifies CASSSPMRTAVGDTDTQYF.

The rearrangement links TRBV7-9 to TRBJ2-7, with D uncertain. The CDR3 is 12 amino acids. Germline V gene sequence: CDR1 SEHNR, CDR2 FQNEAQ (reference sequence). Trimming pared 3 bases from V and 6 bases from J, leaving 9 bases between. CDR3 in amino acids: CASSFTFPEQYF. The CDR3 bases are TGTGCCAGCAGCTTCACTTTTCCCGAGCAGTACTTC.

This clonotype was seen ten or more times. The genes are TRBV29-1 and TRBJ2-2; tentative D call: TRBD1 (7 bases). V dropped 7 bases and J dropped 6 bases, with 15 bases sitting between them. The CDR3 sequence is 13 residues long. From germline, CDR1 is SQVTM and CDR2 ANQGSEA. CDR3 nucleotide sequence: TGCAGCGAGTTAGACAGGGACTCCGGGGAGCTGTTTTTT. Translated, it gives CSELDRDSGELFF.

This clonotype was seen repeatedly, ten times or more. The chain couples TRBV7-2 to TRBJ2-5, with D perhaps given as TRBD1 or TRBD2 (7 bases each). CDR1 and CDR2 from the germline V gene are SGHTA and FQGNSA. V lost 5 bases to trimming and J lost 3 bases, with 13 bases between them. This CDR3 spans 14 amino acids. CDR3 nucleotide sequence: TGTGCCAGCAGCAGCCCAGGGGGGGAAGAGACCCAGTACTTC. Its protein product is CASSSPGGEETQYF.

This clonotype showed up many times. This chain connects TRBV19 to TRBJ2-5; D is possibly TRBD1 (6 bases). V was shortened by 5 bases and J by 0 bases, with 13 bases between the two germline ends. From germline, CDR1 is LNHDA and CDR2 SQIVND (reference sequence). The CDR3 is 15 residues long. The CDR3 protein is CASSQGLSYQETQYF. The CDR3 DNA sequence: TGTGCCAGTAGTCAGGGGCTCTCGTACCAAGAGACCCAGTACTTC.

Comments on this clonotype: A much more abundant neighbour one base away suggests this may be a read error. The chain couples TRBV18 to TRBJ1-5; D not resolved. The CDR3 has 13 residues. Trimming stripped 4 bases from V and 7 bases from J, with 11 bases between. CDR1 is KGHSH and CDR2 is LQKENI in the germline V gene. The CDR3 region is CASSLTDKQPQHF. Written as DNA, the CDR3 is TGTGCCAGCTCACTAACAGATAAGCAGCCCCAGCATTTT.

As to this clonotype: This may stem from a read error, because a much larger clone lies one nucleotide away. The genes are TRBV27 and TRBJ2-1; TRBD2 matches at 12 bases. CDR3 length: 21 amino acids. V shed 5 bases and J 0 bases; nucleotides not matched to a gene: 17. The germline gives CDR1 MNHEY, CDR2 SMNVEV (reference sequence). The CDR3 sequence: CASSESGRASGRASSYNEQFF. DNA for the CDR3: TGTGCCAGCAGTGAGTCAGGGAGGGCTAGCGGGAGGGCCAGCTCCTACAATGAGCAGTTCTTC.

The V and J genes are TRBV15 and TRBJ1-2, with TRBD1 identical over 10 bases. This CDR3 spans 15 amino acids. Trimming at V came to 2 bases and at J to 7 bases, leaving 7 bases not matched to a gene. Germline CDR1 and CDR2: LNHNV and YYDKDF (reference sequence). CDR3 nucleotide sequence: TGTGCCACCAGCAGATTCGGACAGGGGGGACTTGGCTACACCTTC. This sequence encodes CATSRFGQGGLGYTF.

This clonotype was seen a handful of times. This chain uses TRBV12-3 or TRBV12-4 with TRBJ1-4; 8 nucleotides match TRBD1. This CDR3 has 14 residues. J was trimmed by 3 bases and V by 6 bases; bases with no gene match: 3. The CDR3 DNA reads TGTGCCAGCAGGCAGGGGGCGTCTAATGAAAAACTGTTTTTT. The encoded protein is CASRQGASNEKLFF.

The gene calls are TRBV20-1 and TRBJ1-1; D may be TRBD1 (5 bases). Trimming left V 4 bases short and J 3 bases short, with 15 bases between. The CDR3 sequence is 14 residues long. Germline-derived CDR1 and CDR2 are DFQATT and SNEGSKA (reference sequence). The CDR3 protein is CSANGPGRYTEAFF. The CDR3 DNA follows: TGCAGTGCTAACGGACCAGGGAGGTACACTGAAGCTTTCTTT.

This clonotype was observed at least ten times. The J gene is TRBJ1-1, the V gene TRBV18; a weak D match, TRBD1 (6 bases). V lost 2 bases and J lost 8, with 12 bases in between. Germline V gene sequence: CDR1 KGHSH, CDR2 LQKENI. This CDR3 has 13 amino acids. The CDR3 nucleotides are TGTGCCAGCTCACCAAGGCGGGACATGGAAGCTTTCTTT. It codes for CASSPRRDMEAFF. Looking up the rest from reference TRBV18 and TRBJ1-1 gives the full variable domain: NAGVMQNPRHLVRRRGQEARLRCSPMKGHSHVYWYRQLPEEGLKFMVYLQKENIIDESGMPKERFSAEFPKEGPSILRIQQVVRGDSAAYFCASSPRRDMEAFFGQGTRLTVV.

This rearrangement joins TRBV9 to TRBJ2-3; D is perhaps TRBD2 (7 bases). From germline, CDR1 is SGDLS and CDR2 YYNGEE. The CDR3 consists of 18 residues. V was clipped by 2 bases and J by 0 bases, with 19 bases between them. CDR3 coding DNA: TGTGCCAGCAGCGTGGGGGGGCTTAAGCCCTCTAGCACAGATACGCAGTATTTT. Translated: CASSVGGLKPSSTDTQYF.

This clonotype turned up a few times. The chain recombines TRBV7-2 with TRBJ2-5, with 7 bases lining up with TRBD1. Germline V lookup: CDR1 SGHTA, CDR2 FQGNSA. Losses at the gene ends were 5 bases for V and 9 bases for J; bases not matched to a gene: 15. This CDR3 region has 15 residues. CDR3 sequence reads: CASSQAAGTDYSQYF. The CDR3 DNA reads TGTGCCAGCAGCCAAGCCGCCGGGACAGATTATTCCCAGTACTTC.

The chain links TRBV14 to TRBJ2-3; TRBD2 matches at 9 bases. Trimming removed 1 base from V and 5 bases from J; junction bases left unmatched: 10. Germline loops: CDR1 SGHDN, CDR2 FVKESK. The CDR3 covers 17 residues. Written as DNA, the CDR3 is TGTGCCAGCAGCCAAGGAAAAGGCGGGAGGGCTCGAGATACGCAGTATTTT. Translation: CASSQGKGGRARDTQYF. Full variable domain (outside the CDR3, taken from reference TRBV14 and TRBJ2-3): EAGVTQFPSHSVIEKGQTVTLRCDPISGHDNLYWYRRVMGKEIKFLLHFVKESKQDESGMPNNRFLAERTGGTYSTLKVQPAELEDSGVYFCASSQGKGGRARDTQYFGPGTRLTVL.

The table lists this clonotype with many counts. The chain uses TRBV24-1 and TRBJ2-1, with 13 bases fitting TRBD2. The CDR3 spans 16 residues. CDR1 is KGHDR, CDR2 SFDVKD, per germline. V lost 7 bases to trimming and J lost 8 bases; unmatched junction nucleotides: 10. This chain's CDR3 is CATSRTSGSRGDEQFF. In DNA, the CDR3 is TGTGCCACCAGCCGGACTAGCGGGAGCCGCGGGGATGAGCAGTTCTTC.

The CDR3 nucleotides read TGTGCCAGCATCCCTGGGACAGGGGAGTACTATGGCTACACCTTC. Translated, it gives CASIPGTGEYYGYTF. V is TRBV28 and J is TRBJ1-2; 10 bases fit TRBD1. Germline loops: CDR1 MDHEN, CDR2 SYDVKM. CDR3 length: 15 amino acids. Trimming removed 7 bases from V and 3 bases from J; junction bases left unmatched: 8.

In its sample, this clonotype was seen many times. This CDR3 reads CASSFQAVVGYTDTQYF. In DNA form, the CDR3 reads TGTGCCAGCAGCTTCCAAGCCGTTGTCGGGTACACAGATACGCAGTATTTT. The chain recombines TRBV7-8 with TRBJ2-3; no clear D. Trimming removed 3 bases at V and 2 bases at J, with 18 bases between. The CDR3 is 17 residues long. Germline V CDR1 and CDR2: SGHVS, FQNEAQ. Drawing the rest from reference TRBV7-8 and TRBJ2-3, the complete variable domain is GAGVSQSPRYKVAKRGQDVALRCDPISGHVSLFWYQQALGQGPEFLTYFQNEAQLDKSGLPSDRFFAERPEGSVSTLKIQRTQQEDSAVYLCASSFQAVVGYTDTQYFGPGTRLTVL.

This clonotype was seen many times. This chain links TRBV12-3 or TRBV12-4 with TRBJ2-1; D is uncertain. This CDR3 comprises 11 residues. Trimming removed 6 bases from V and 7 bases from J, with 7 bases in between. Here the CDR3 DNA reads TGTGCCAGCAGCCAAATAAATGAGCAGTTCTTC. Translated, it gives CASSQINEQFF.

This clonotype was counted at least ten times. This chain uses TRBV28 with TRBJ2-4, with D perhaps being TRBD1 or TRBD2 (6 bases each). V was cut by 6 bases and J by 6 bases, with 15 bases left in between. CDR1 is MDHEN and CDR2 is SYDVKM in the germline V gene. This CDR3 spans 14 amino acids. The CDR3 nucleotides are TGTGCCAGCAGCGGGTCCGGAGGGGGAAACATTCAGTACTTC. Residues: CASSGSGGGNIQYF.

This clonotype was picked up a small number of times. V gene TRBV27 combines with J gene TRBJ2-1, with TRBD1 identical over 8 bases. The CDR3 contains 14 residues. Germline V lookup: CDR1 MNHEY, CDR2 SMNVEV (reference sequence). With 4 bases clipped from V and 6 bases from J, the junction kept 5 bases outside the gene matches. DNA of the CDR3: TGTGCCAGCAGTTCCTCAACAGGGGGCAATGAGCAGTTCTTC. This codes for CASSSSTGGNEQFF.

This sequence joins TRBV6-2 or TRBV6-3 and TRBJ1-5, with 8 bases identical to TRBD1. CDR3 length: 16 amino acids. Germline CDR1 reads MNHEY; CDR2 reads SVGEGT. V lost 4 bases, J lost 0 bases, and 5 bases stayed unmatched. For the CDR3, the DNA is TGTGCCAGCAGTTCGACAGGGGACAATAGCAATCAGCCCCAGCATTTT. This translates into CASSSTGDNSNQPQHF.

The chain has TRBV4-3 and TRBJ1-1; D possibly corresponds to TRBD1 (6 bases). CDR3 length: 14 residues. The germline CDR1 and CDR2 sequences are LGHNA and YSLEER. V was cut by 1 base and J by 8 bases, with 14 bases left in between. CDR3 region: CASSQVGDRQEAFF. CDR3 nucleotides: TGCGCCAGCAGCCAAGTTGGAGACAGGCAAGAAGCTTTCTTT.

This clonotype was counted a few times. The DNA is omitted, as the CDR3 cannot be located on it reliably, and the CDR3 follows TCRdb's listing. The J gene is TRBJ2-1, the V gene TRBV20-1; the table's D call TRBD2 went unverified against the DNA. CDR1 DFQATT and CDR2 SNEGSKA come from the germline V gene (reference sequence). Both ends counted, the CDR3 spans 15 residues. CDR3 in amino acids: CSARDLGTGGVEQFF.

The V and J genes are TRBV20-1 and TRBJ2-3; TRBD2 might be the D (6 bases). CDR3 length: 18 amino acids. The V end was cut by 1 base, the J end by 2 bases, with 22 bases between. From germline, CDR1 is DFQATT and CDR2 SNEGSKA (reference sequence). The CDR3 loop is CSARGFPPGLQPTDTQYF. CDR3 DNA: TGCAGTGCTAGAGGTTTTCCTCCGGGACTTCAACCCACAGATACGCAGTATTTT.

This clonotype came up many times. V and J are TRBV20-1 and TRBJ2-3; D possibly uses TRBD1 or TRBD2 (5 bases each). The CDR3 totals 16 residues. Germline V gene sequence: CDR1 DFQATT, CDR2 SNEGSKA (reference sequence). V was pared by 1 base and J by 4 bases, with 18 bases between. CDR3 DNA sequence: TGCAGTGCTAGAGGCCTGGGGACGTCCTCCGCAGATACGCAGTATTTT. This translates into CSARGLGTSSADTQYF.